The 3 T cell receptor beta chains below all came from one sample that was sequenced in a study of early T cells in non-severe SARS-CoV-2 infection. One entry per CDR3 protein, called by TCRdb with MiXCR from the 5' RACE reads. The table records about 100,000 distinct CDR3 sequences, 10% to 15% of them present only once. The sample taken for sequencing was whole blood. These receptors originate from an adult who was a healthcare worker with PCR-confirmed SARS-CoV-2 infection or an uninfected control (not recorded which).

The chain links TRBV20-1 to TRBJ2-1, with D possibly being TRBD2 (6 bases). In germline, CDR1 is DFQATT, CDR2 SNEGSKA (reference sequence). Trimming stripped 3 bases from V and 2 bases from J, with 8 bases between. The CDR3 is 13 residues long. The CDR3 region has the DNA TGCAGTGCTAGCGGGAGAGCCTACAATGAGCAGTTCTTC. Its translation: CSASGRAYNEQFF.

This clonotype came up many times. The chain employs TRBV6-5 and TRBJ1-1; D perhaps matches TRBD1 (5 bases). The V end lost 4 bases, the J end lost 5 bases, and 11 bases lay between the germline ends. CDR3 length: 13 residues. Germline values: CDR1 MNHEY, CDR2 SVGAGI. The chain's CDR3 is CASSSRAGTEAFF. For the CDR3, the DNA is TGTGCCAGCAGTTCCCGGGCAGGGACTGAAGCTTTCTTT.

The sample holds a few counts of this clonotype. CDR3 sequence (DNA): TGCGCCAGCAGGTCTAGCGGGAGTCGGTACAATGAGCAGTTCTTC. Its translation: CASRSSGSRYNEQFF. V and J are TRBV5-1 and TRBJ2-1, with 10 bases that match TRBD2. This CDR3 comprises 15 residues. Trimming took 5 bases from V and 4 from J; bases not matched to a gene: 6. The germline V gene encodes CDR1 SGHRS and CDR2 YFSETQ.